The next 18 T cell receptor beta chains were all read from a single sample in a study of CD8+ T cells in alopecia areata. A sort of pooled cutaneous lymph node cells used CD4, CD8alpha, NKG2D, NKG2ACE and other stains. Extracted from the samples, RNA was reverse transcribed into cDNA to serve as the sequencing template. Measured with immunoSEQ multiplex PCR; TCRdb has only the in-frame clones, and not every one. Sampling found more than 2,000 clones, none seen once. Sequenced sample: CD8+ T cells sorted from a lymph node. All receptors come from a C3H/HeJ mouse with alopecia areata. As its MHC haplotype, the strain has H2-k.

This clone is judged medium-sized (0.01 to 0.1%). Gene labels here are mouse ones. The CDR3 extends 4 residues past the end of the read, so its final part is completed from the germline J gene. The gene calls are TRBV13-3 and TRBJ2-2; D is perhaps TRBD1 (5 bases). Germline loops: CDR1 NNHDY, CDR2 SYVADS. V was clipped by 1 base and J by 0 bases, with 7 bases between them. The CDR3 is 15 residues long. The sequenced part of the CDR3 DNA is TGTGCCAGCAGTGATCAGGGATCAAACACCGGG. Residues: CASSDQGSNTG. The whole CDR3 region reads CASSDQGSNTGQLYF.

This clone is labeled as medium-sized. Germline and genes: mouse. The read stops 4 residues short of the end of the CDR3; the missing end is completed from the germline J gene. The chain is built from TRBV13-1 and TRBJ2-1; 9 positions match TRBD1. The CDR3 has 15 amino acids. In germline, CDR1 is NSHNY, CDR2 SYGAGN. With 1 base clipped from V and 6 bases from J, the junction kept 5 bases outside the gene matches. This chain's CDR3 is CASSDRDRVGAEQFF. The DNA read from the CDR3 is TGTGCCAGCAGTGATCGGGACAGGGTGGGTGCT.

This clone appeared a few times. Gene names and germline match the mouse. Sequencing ends 4 residues short of the CDR3 end; the germline J gene provides the rest. This chain joins TRBV19 and TRBJ2-5; 10 bases map to TRBD2. This CDR3 spans 17 amino acids. Germline values: CDR1 FNHDT, CDR2 SITEND (reference sequence). The J segment lost 0 bases and the V segment lost 2 bases, leaving 6 bases of the junction unmatched. Partial CDR3 DNA: TGTGCCAGCAGTATGGGGGGACTGGGGTTTAACCAAGAC. Its protein is CASSMGGLGFNQD. The whole CDR3 region reads CASSMGGLGFNQDTQYF.

In this sample, this clone turned up many times. Gene and germline names: mouse. The CDR3 end falls 4 residues outside the read, so it is completed with the germline J gene. The V and J genes are TRBV13-2 and TRBJ2-5; possibly TRBD1 for D (6 bases). The CDR3 is made up of 14 amino acids. Germline V CDR1 and CDR2: NNHNN, SYGAGS (reference sequence). V lost 4 bases, J lost 0 bases, and 9 bases lay in between. The CDR3 loop reads CASGRTVNQDTQYF. CDR3 DNA (partial): TGTGCCAGCGGTCGGACAGTTAACCAAGAC.

By sample share, this clone is medium-sized (0.01 to 0.1%). The genes are named according to mouse. CDR3 region: CAWSRDRGRGDTEVFF. The CDR3 bases that were read are TGTGCCTGGAGTAGGGACAGGGGGCGCGGGGACACA. This chain joins TRBV31 and TRBJ1-1; 12 nucleotides align to TRBD1. The missing CDR3 end, 4 residues past where the read stops, is filled in from the germline J gene. With 2 bases clipped from V and 3 bases from J, the junction kept 7 bases outside the gene matches. Looked up from germline, CDR1 is GKSSPN and CDR2 is SITVG. The CDR3 totals 16 residues.

In the case of this clone: Each gene name is a mouse one. The missing CDR3 end, 4 residues past where the read stops, is filled in from the germline J gene. The genes are TRBV29 and TRBJ2-5, with 7 bases aligning to TRBD1. This CDR3 has 13 residues. The germline CDR1 and CDR2 sequences are MSHET and SYDVDS. CDR3 loop: CASRSTGVDTQYF. Incomplete CDR3 DNA: TGTGCTAGCAGGTCCACAGGGGTAGAC.

This clone has a count of ten or more. The gene symbols are mouse symbols. From the germline J gene comes the end of the CDR3, since the read stops 4 residues before it. The V call is TRBV19, the J call TRBJ2-3, with D unresolved. V was cut by 2 bases and J by 0 bases, with 10 bases left in between. Germline lookup yields CDR1 FNHDT and CDR2 SITEND (reference sequence). CDR3 size: 15 residues. The CDR3 here is CASSILRSSAETLYF. The sequenced CDR3 bases are TGTGCCAGCAGTATTTTGAGGTCTAGTGCAGAA.

This clone was detected only a few times. Genes here carry mouse names. The read halts 4 residues ahead of the CDR3 end, with the missing end drawn from the germline J gene. The chain carries TRBV19 and TRBJ2-7; 7 positions agree with TRBD2. CDR1 FNHDT and CDR2 SITEND come from the germline V gene (reference sequence). The CDR3 spans 14 residues. This CDR3 reads CASSISTGPYEQYF. CDR3 DNA, as far as it was read: TGTGCCAGCAGTATATCGACTGGGCCGTAT. Full variable domain (rest looked up from reference TRBV19 and TRBJ2-7): GGIITQTPKFLIGQEGQKLTLKCQQNFNHDTMYWYRQDSGKGLRLIYYSITENDLQKGDLSEGYDASREKKSSFSLTVTSAQKNEMAVFLCASSISTGPYEQYFGPGTRLTVL.

By sample share, this clone is medium-sized (0.01 to 0.1%). Gene names refer to mouse genes. With the read ending 4 residues before the CDR3 end, the germline J gene is used to fill in that end. This sequence joins TRBV1 and TRBJ1-2; the D gene is possibly TRBD1 (5 bases). The germline V gene has CDR1 NSQYPW and CDR2 LRSPGD (reference sequence). Trimming stripped 0 bases from V and 0 bases from J, with 11 bases between. This CDR3 comprises 16 residues. CDR3 amino acids: CTCSADSRTTNSDYTF. CDR3 DNA, as far as it was read: TGCACCTGCAGTGCAGATAGCCGGACAACAAACTCC.

This clone turned up a few times. All gene names here are mouse names. The read finishes 3 residues shy of the CDR3 end, and the germline J gene is used to complete it. J is TRBJ1-6 and V is TRBV24, with D possibly being TRBD1 (5 bases). TRBJ1-6 is sorted into the ORF group, with uncertain function. The V end was cut by 6 bases, the J end by 5 bases, with 8 bases between. The length of the CDR3 is 13 residues. Germline CDR1 KGHTA, CDR2 FRNEEI. Partial CDR3 DNA: TGTGCCAGCAGCCCGACAGATAATTCGCCC. Its protein is CASSPTDNSP. The CDR3, in full, reads CASSPTDNSPLYF.

Within the sample, this clone is large. Genes and germline are mouse. The CDR3 end falls 4 residues outside the read, so it is completed with the germline J gene. This sequence joins TRBV13-3 and TRBJ2-7, with D hard to call. Germline values: CDR1 NNHDY, CDR2 SYVADS. This CDR3 has 12 amino acids. Trimming removed 4 bases at V and 0 bases at J, with 5 bases between. The CDR3 sequence: CASSPRSYEQYF. CDR3 DNA, as far as it was read: TGTGCCAGCAGTCCTCGCTCCTAT.

This clone was detected a few times. The genes and germline here are from mouse. The read terminates 3 residues ahead of where the CDR3 ends, so the germline J gene completes it. The chain carries TRBV19 and TRBJ1-6, with a possible D match to TRBD1 (6 bases). TRBJ1-6 carries the ORF label, with uncertain function. CDR3 length: 17 residues. Germline CDR1 FNHDT, CDR2 SITEND (reference sequence). V lost 5 bases and J 3 bases, leaving 18 bases between the germline ends. CDR3 residues: CASRPSGTRGYNSPLYF. Incomplete CDR3 DNA: TGTGCCAGCAGACCTTCCGGGACACGGGGCTATAATTCGCCC.

This clone was counted ten times or more. The germline and genes are mouse ones. Read coverage stops 4 residues before the CDR3 terminus; the germline J gene supplies the remainder. The V gene is TRBV13-3, the J gene TRBJ2-7; no firm D call. The CDR3 sequence is 13 residues long. Germline values: CDR1 NNHDY, CDR2 SYVADS. V dropped 0 bases and J dropped 1 base, with 5 bases sitting between them. The part of the CDR3 DNA that was read is TGTGCCAGCAGTGATGAGGGTTCCTAT. The encoded protein is CASSDEGSY. The whole CDR3 protein is CASSDEGSYEQYF.

This clone turned up a few times. Gene names denote mouse genes. The read ends 4 residues early relative to the CDR3; the germline J gene fills the gap. This chain links TRBV13-2 with TRBJ2-4, with 8 bases that match TRBD2. Germline values: CDR1 NNHNN, CDR2 SYGAGS (reference sequence). Trimming took 1 base from V and 0 from J; bases not matched to a gene: 4. CDR3 length: 16 amino acids. CDR3 in amino acids: CASGDIWGGSQNTLYF. Incomplete CDR3 DNA: TGTGCCAGCGGTGATATTTGGGGGGGGAGTCAAAAC.

As regards this clone: Mouse gene names and germline throughout. The CDR3 end falls 4 residues outside the read, so it is completed with the germline J gene. The V and J genes are TRBV5 and TRBJ2-7; 11 bases match TRBD2. Per the germline V gene, CDR1 is LGHNA and CDR2 is YNLKQL (reference sequence). V shed 1 base and J 3 bases; nucleotides not matched to a gene: 5. The CDR3 spans 16 residues. CDR3 region: CASSQADWGGIYEQYF. Incomplete CDR3 DNA: TGTGCCAGCAGCCAAGCCGACTGGGGGGGGATCTAT.

This clone was recorded many times. Gene names and germline refer to mouse. The read halts 4 residues ahead of the CDR3 end, with the missing end drawn from the germline J gene. The rearrangement joins TRBV13-2 to TRBJ2-1; 8 positions agree with TRBD2. The CDR3 extends over 14 amino acids. The germline gives CDR1 NNHNN, CDR2 SYGAGS (reference sequence). The chain's CDR3 is CASGDAAGGAEQFF. The CDR3 bases that were read are TGTGCCAGCGGTGATGCAGCTGGGGGGGCT.

This clone has ten or more counts. The genes and germline here are from mouse. Read data end 4 residues before the CDR3 end; the end is taken from the germline J gene. The chain joins TRBV13-2 to TRBJ2-7; weak D call: TRBD2 (6 bases). The CDR3 consists of 14 residues. With 0 bases removed from V and 0 bases from J, the gap between germline ends came to 7 bases. The germline V gene has CDR1 NNHNN and CDR2 SYGAGS (reference sequence). Here the CDR3 reads CASGDGGVSYEQYF. The sequenced CDR3 bases are TGTGCCAGCGGTGATGGGGGGGTCTCCTAT.

This clone was seen a handful of times. Genes and germline come from the mouse. The CDR3 is cut off 4 residues early in the read; its end comes from the germline J gene. This chain links TRBV13-1 with TRBJ2-3; the D gene is possibly TRBD2 (5 bases). Between the trimmed V and J ends, which lost 3 bases and 0 bases, there was a span of 8 bases. Germline V lookup: CDR1 NSHNY, CDR2 SYGAGN. The CDR3 is 14 amino acids. CDR3 sequence reads: CASSVGSSAETLYF. Partial CDR3 DNA: TGTGCCAGCAGTGTGGGGTCTAGTGCAGAA.